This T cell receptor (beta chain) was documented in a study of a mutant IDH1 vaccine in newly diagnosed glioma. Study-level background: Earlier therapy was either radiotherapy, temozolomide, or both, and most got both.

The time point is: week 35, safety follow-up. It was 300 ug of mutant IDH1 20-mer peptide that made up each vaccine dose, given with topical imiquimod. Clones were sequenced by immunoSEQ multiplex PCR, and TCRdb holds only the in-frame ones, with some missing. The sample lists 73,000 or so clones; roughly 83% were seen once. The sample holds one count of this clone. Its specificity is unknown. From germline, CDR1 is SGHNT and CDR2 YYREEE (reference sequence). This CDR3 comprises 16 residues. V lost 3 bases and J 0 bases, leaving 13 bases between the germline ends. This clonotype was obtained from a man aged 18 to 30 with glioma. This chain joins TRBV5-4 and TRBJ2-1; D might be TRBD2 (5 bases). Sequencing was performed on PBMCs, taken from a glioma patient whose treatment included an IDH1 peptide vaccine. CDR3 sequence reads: CASSSRTGLSYNEQFF. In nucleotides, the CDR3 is TGTGCCAGCAGCTCCAGGACTGGCCTCTCCTACAATGAGCAGTTCTTC.